This is a list of T cell receptor beta chains from one sample in a study of blood T cell repertoires in COVID-19. Method: immunoSEQ multiplex PCR; TCRdb's copy keeps in-frame clones and lacks some. Of 150,000 to 200,000 clones listed, under 90% are singletons. Sequenced material: peripheral blood. The receptors shown here come from a man aged 40-50 years with acute or convalescent COVID-19. CDR3s include the opening cysteine and the closing phenylalanine or tryptophan. Each record gives: CDR3 length, J gene, V gene, clone size, D gene, CDR3 protein, CDR3 DNA. D genes are given only for firm matches. The size of a clone is reported for some rows only, either as once, few or many, or as a class for expanded clones.

len: 16
j_gene: TRBJ1-2
v_gene: TRBV28
abundance: NA
d_gene: NA
CDR3aa: CASSTLRGLEVYGYTF
CDR3nt: TGTGCCAGCAGTACGCTCAGGGGATTAGAAGTCTATGGCTACACCTTC

len: 19
j_gene: TRBJ2-5
v_gene: TRBV6-1
abundance: NA
d_gene: TRBD1
CDR3aa: CASSDQFDRVGSGRETQYF
CDR3nt: TGTGCCAGCAGTGATCAGTTTGACAGGGTGGGATCTGGTAGGGAGACCCAGTACTTC

len: 15
j_gene: TRBJ2-1
v_gene: TRBV5-6
abundance: NA
d_gene: TRBD2
CDR3aa: CASSTSGYSYNEQFF
CDR3nt: TGTGCCAGCAGCACTAGCGGCTACTCCTACAATGAGCAGTTCTTC

len: 20
j_gene: TRBJ2-2
v_gene: TRBV4-1
abundance: NA
d_gene: NA
CDR3aa: CASSQDPAARLASNTGELFF
CDR3nt: TGCGCCAGCAGCCAAGATCCTGCGGCGCGGTTGGCCTCGAACACCGGGGAGCTGTTTTTT

len: 13
j_gene: TRBJ2-2
v_gene: TRBV28
abundance: NA
d_gene: NA
CDR3aa: CASSLAGYGELFF
CDR3nt: TGTGCCAGCAGTTTAGCGGGTTACGGGGAGCTGTTTTTT

len: 16
j_gene: TRBJ1-5
v_gene: TRBV3-1/TRBV3-2
abundance: NA
d_gene: NA
CDR3aa: CASSQDGGASNQPQHF
CDR3nt: TGTGCCAGCAGCCAAGATGGAGGGGCGAGCAATCAGCCCCAGCATTTT

len: 15
j_gene: TRBJ2-7
v_gene: TRBV3-1/TRBV3-2
abundance: NA
d_gene: NA
CDR3aa: CASSQGQASSYEQYF
CDR3nt: TGTGCCAGCAGCCAAGGGCAGGCCAGCTCCTACGAGCAGTACTTC

len: 15
j_gene: TRBJ2-5
v_gene: TRBV15
abundance: NA
d_gene: NA
CDR3aa: CATSRDTTVVETQYF
CDR3nt: TGTGCCACCAGCAGGGACACCACGGTAGTGGAGACCCAGTACTTC

len: 16
j_gene: TRBJ2-7
v_gene: TRBV7-2
abundance: NA
d_gene: TRBD1
CDR3aa: CASSLGPGQGLGEQYF
CDR3nt: TGTGCCAGCAGCCTTGGGCCGGGACAGGGACTCGGCGAGCAGTACTTC

len: 17
j_gene: TRBJ1-5
v_gene: TRBV10-2
abundance: NA
d_gene: NA
CDR3aa: CASSESIEGWSNQPQHF
CDR3nt: TGCGCCAGCAGTGAGTCGATCGAGGGATGGAGCAATCAGCCCCAGCATTTT

len: 15
j_gene: TRBJ2-3
v_gene: TRBV9
abundance: NA
d_gene: TRBD1
CDR3aa: CASSAGQGVGDTQYF
CDR3nt: TGTGCCAGCAGCGCGGGACAGGGGGTAGGAGATACGCAGTATTTT

len: 12
j_gene: TRBJ1-1
v_gene: TRBV3-1/TRBV3-2
abundance: once
d_gene: NA
CDR3aa: CASSQRYNEAFF
CDR3nt: TGTGCCAGCAGCCAGAGGTACAATGAAGCTTTCTTT

len: 17
j_gene: TRBJ2-1
v_gene: TRBV6-1
abundance: NA
d_gene: TRBD2
CDR3aa: CASSGTLAGGLGNEQFF
CDR3nt: TGTGCCAGCAGTGGCACACTAGCGGGGGGGCTAGGTAATGAGCAGTTCTTC

len: 12
j_gene: TRBJ2-7
v_gene: TRBV15
abundance: few
d_gene: NA
CDR3aa: CATSRDYYEQYF
CDR3nt: TGTGCCACCAGCAGAGATTACTACGAGCAGTACTTC

len: 16
j_gene: TRBJ2-4
v_gene: TRBV6-1
abundance: NA
d_gene: TRBD2
CDR3aa: CASSEPVAGEDGIQYF
CDR3nt: TGTGCCAGCAGTGAACCCGTGGCGGGGGAAGATGGCATTCAGTACTTC

len: 16
j_gene: TRBJ1-4
v_gene: TRBV9
abundance: NA
d_gene: TRBD1
CDR3aa: CASSGREGTGGEKLFF
CDR3nt: TGTGCCAGCAGCGGACGGGAGGGGACAGGGGGCGAAAAACTGTTTTTT

len: 15
j_gene: TRBJ1-2
v_gene: TRBV6-5
abundance: once
d_gene: TRBD1
CDR3aa: CASSYYTGVGYGYTF
CDR3nt: TGTGCCAGCAGTTACTATACAGGGGTTGGCTATGGCTACACCTTC

len: 12
j_gene: TRBJ2-2
v_gene: TRBV5-6
abundance: NA
d_gene: NA
CDR3aa: CASSFEALELFF
CDR3nt: TGTGCCAGCAGTTTCGAGGCTCTGGAGCTGTTTTTT

len: 16
j_gene: TRBJ2-7
v_gene: TRBV5-1
abundance: NA
d_gene: NA
CDR3aa: CASSLEASRSSYEQYF
CDR3nt: TGCGCCAGCAGCTTGGAAGCAAGTAGGAGCTCCTACGAGCAGTACTTC

len: 14
j_gene: TRBJ1-2
v_gene: TRBV7-2
abundance: NA
d_gene: NA
CDR3aa: CASSLQVTDYGYTF
CDR3nt: TGTGCCAGCAGCTTACAGGTTACTGACTATGGCTACACCTTC

len: 16
j_gene: TRBJ2-3
v_gene: TRBV19
abundance: NA
d_gene: TRBD2
CDR3aa: CASSFPTSGPPDTQYF
CDR3nt: TGTGCCAGTAGTTTCCCGACTAGCGGCCCCCCAGATACGCAGTATTTT

len: 15
j_gene: TRBJ2-2
v_gene: TRBV7-8
abundance: NA
d_gene: TRBD1
CDR3aa: CASSAGQGAYGELFF
CDR3nt: TGTGCCAGCAGCGCCGGACAGGGGGCATACGGGGAGCTGTTTTTT

len: 12
j_gene: TRBJ2-1
v_gene: TRBV12-3/TRBV12-4
abundance: NA
d_gene: NA
CDR3aa: CASKTGYNEQFF
CDR3nt: TGTGCCAGCAAAACAGGGTACAATGAGCAGTTCTTC

len: 17
j_gene: TRBJ2-6
v_gene: TRBV27
abundance: NA
d_gene: NA
CDR3aa: CASRSRGAWSGANVLTF
CDR3nt: TGTGCCAGCAGGTCCCGGGGGGCCTGGTCTGGGGCCAACGTCCTGACTTTC

len: 17
j_gene: TRBJ2-7
v_gene: TRBV3-1/TRBV3-2
abundance: NA
d_gene: NA
CDR3aa: CASSSRALEGHTYEQYF
CDR3nt: TGTGCCAGCAGCTCTCGTGCGTTAGAGGGACACACGTACGAGCAGTACTTC

len: 16
j_gene: TRBJ2-7
v_gene: TRBV18
abundance: NA
d_gene: TRBD2
CDR3aa: CASSPNSGRSSYEQYF
CDR3nt: TGTGCCAGCTCACCCAATAGCGGGAGGAGCTCCTACGAGCAGTACTTC

len: 15
j_gene: TRBJ1-2
v_gene: TRBV29-1
abundance: NA
d_gene: TRBD1
CDR3aa: CSVEDRTGGHYGYTF
CDR3nt: TGCAGCGTTGAAGATCGGACAGGGGGCCACTATGGCTACACCTTC

len: 13
j_gene: TRBJ1-1
v_gene: TRBV12-3/TRBV12-4
abundance: few
d_gene: NA
CDR3aa: CASSSPTSIEAFF
CDR3nt: TGTGCCAGCAGTTCTCCCACAAGTATTGAAGCTTTCTTT

len: 14
j_gene: TRBJ2-1
v_gene: TRBV29-1
abundance: NA
d_gene: TRBD1
CDR3aa: CSAAGQGSYNEQFF
CDR3nt: TGCAGCGCGGCGGGACAGGGATCCTACAATGAGCAGTTCTTC

len: 16
j_gene: TRBJ2-3
v_gene: TRBV3-1/TRBV3-2
abundance: NA
d_gene: NA
CDR3aa: CASSHRLDSFTDTQYF
CDR3nt: TGTGCCAGCAGCCATAGGCTGGACTCCTTCACAGATACGCAGTATTTT

len: 11
j_gene: TRBJ1-2
v_gene: TRBV10-3
abundance: NA
d_gene: NA
CDR3aa: CAIRSGYGYTF
CDR3nt: TGTGCCATCCGATCGGGTTATGGCTACACCTTC

len: 15
j_gene: TRBJ1-2
v_gene: TRBV2
abundance: NA
d_gene: TRBD1
CDR3aa: CASSEEPDRGYGYTF
CDR3nt: TGTGCCAGCAGTGAAGAGCCCGACAGGGGCTATGGCTACACCTTC

len: 17
j_gene: TRBJ2-6
v_gene: TRBV9
abundance: NA
d_gene: NA
CDR3aa: CASSVGGRPSGANVLTF
CDR3nt: TGTGCCAGCAGCGTAGGTGGCAGGCCCTCTGGGGCCAACGTCCTGACTTTC

len: 16
j_gene: TRBJ1-3
v_gene: TRBV4-1
abundance: NA
d_gene: NA
CDR3aa: CASSQVGGGSGNTIYF
CDR3nt: TGCGCCAGCAGCCAAGTCGGCGGGGGTTCCGGAAACACCATATATTTT

len: 15
j_gene: TRBJ1-5
v_gene: TRBV2
abundance: NA
d_gene: NA
CDR3aa: CASSNEGISNQPQHF
CDR3nt: TGTGCCAGCAGTAACGAGGGAATTAGCAATCAGCCCCAGCATTTT

len: 13
j_gene: TRBJ1-5
v_gene: TRBV30
abundance: NA
d_gene: NA
CDR3aa: CAWSVQEDQPQHF
CDR3nt: TGTGCCTGGAGTGTTCAGGAGGATCAGCCCCAGCATTTT

len: 16
j_gene: TRBJ2-5
v_gene: TRBV5-1
abundance: NA
d_gene: NA
CDR3aa: CASSLGQGPVGETQYF
CDR3nt: TGCGCCAGCAGCTTGGGGCAGGGGCCGGTTGGGGAGACCCAGTACTTC

len: 15
j_gene: TRBJ2-7
v_gene: TRBV19
abundance: once
d_gene: TRBD1
CDR3aa: CASSGNRGPSYEQYF
CDR3nt: TGTGCCAGTAGTGGAAACAGGGGCCCTTCCTACGAGCAGTACTTC

len: 15
j_gene: TRBJ1-2
v_gene: TRBV7-9
abundance: NA
d_gene: NA
CDR3aa: CASSHAGFTSYGYTF
CDR3nt: TGTGCCAGCAGCCACGCCGGGTTCACTTCCTATGGCTACACCTTC

len: 15
j_gene: TRBJ2-3
v_gene: TRBV2
abundance: NA
d_gene: TRBD2
CDR3aa: CASIRGGAGTDTQYF
CDR3nt: TGTGCCAGTATCCGGGGGGGGGCGGGCACAGATACGCAGTATTTT

len: 14
j_gene: TRBJ2-7
v_gene: TRBV5-6
abundance: NA
d_gene: NA
CDR3aa: CASSLLPGGREQYF
CDR3nt: TGTGCCAGCAGCTTGTTGCCGGGGGGCCGCGAGCAGTACTTC

len: 15
j_gene: TRBJ2-4
v_gene: TRBV11-3
abundance: once
d_gene: NA
CDR3aa: CASSDGTTRANIQYF
CDR3nt: TGTGCCAGCAGCGACGGGACAACTCGAGCAAACATTCAGTACTTC